These 22 T cell receptor beta chains originate from one sample sequenced in a study of blood T cell repertoires in COVID-19. The data were produced by immunoSEQ multiplex PCR, yet TCRdb's version contains in-frame clones alone and is incomplete. The sample comprises 95,000 or so clones, around nine tenths of which are singletons, and more than 1% rests with the top ten. Material: peripheral blood. The receptors shown here come from a man older than 75 with active or convalescent COVID-19.

This clone appeared once. The rearrangement uses TRBV11-2 and TRBJ1-4, with 7 positions matching TRBD1. CDR1 and CDR2 (germline): SGHAT, FQNNGV. The CDR3 has 14 amino acids. V trimming: 1 base; J trimming: 7 bases; junction bases outside the gene matches: 3. The CDR3 sequence: CASSLVRGREKLFF. CDR3 coding DNA: TGTGCCAGCAGCTTAGTAAGGGGGCGTGAAAAACTGTTTTTT.

CDR3 loop: CASSRTTGKREELETQYF. CDR3 nucleotides: TGTGCCAGCAGCCGTACGACGGGTAAGCGGGAGGAATTAGAGACCCAGTACTTC. The J gene is TRBJ2-5, the V gene TRBV5-6, with 9 nucleotides matching TRBD2. Germline lookup yields CDR1 SGHDT and CDR2 YYEEEE. The CDR3 is 18 amino acids. After removal of 4 bases from V and 4 bases from J, the junction contained 17 bases not matched to a gene.

In its sample, this clone was seen a few times. This chain uses TRBV5-1 with TRBJ2-1; 9 bases line up with TRBD2. The germline V gene has CDR1 SGHRS and CDR2 YFSETQ. CDR3 size: 15 residues. V shed 4 bases, J shed 6 bases, and the junction held 8 bases outside the gene matches. CDR3 protein: CASSLTAGGSNEQFF. As DNA, the CDR3 is TGCGCCAGCAGCCTCACAGCGGGAGGCTCCAATGAGCAGTTCTTC.

J is TRBJ1-2 and V is TRBV6-2 or TRBV6-3; D might be TRBD1 (6 bases). Germline loops: CDR1 MNHEY, CDR2 SVGEGT. The length of the CDR3 is 19 residues. V was clipped by 2 bases and J by 5 bases, with 27 bases between them. Here the CDR3 DNA reads TGTGCCAGCAGTTACGACCTCCACACAGGGTATGTTCTCCAATATGGCTACACCTTC. It translates to CASSYDLHTGYVLQYGYTF.

This clone has just a few counts. V usage is TRBV6-6 and J usage is TRBJ2-1; 8 bases line up with TRBD2. The germline CDR1 and CDR2 sequences are MNHNY and SVGAGI (reference sequence). The CDR3 length is 14 residues. Trimming removed 4 bases from V and 9 bases from J; junction bases left unmatched: 8. The CDR3 sequence is CASSSEREISEQFF. DNA of the CDR3: TGTGCCAGCAGTTCAGAGCGGGAGATAAGTGAGCAGTTCTTC.

The chain has TRBV5-1 and TRBJ2-1; 13 bases fit TRBD2. J lost 5 bases, V lost 5 bases, and 4 bases had no gene match. The CDR3 totals 15 residues. Germline assignment: CDR1 SGHRS and CDR2 YFSETQ. CDR3 protein: CASRRTSGSDNEQFF. As DNA, the CDR3 is TGCGCCAGCAGGCGGACTAGCGGGAGTGACAATGAGCAGTTCTTC.

The J gene is TRBJ1-1, the V gene TRBV19; D gene uncertain. Per germline, CDR1 LNHDA and CDR2 SQIVND (reference sequence). This CDR3 comprises 12 residues. V was cut by 7 bases and J by 1 base, with 7 bases left in between. Here the CDR3 DNA reads TGTGCCAGTACCCACGGGAACACTGAAGCTTTCTTT. It specifies CASTHGNTEAFF.

This clone was recorded a few times. This chain joins TRBV5-1 and TRBJ1-2, with 11 bases that match TRBD1. V shed 3 bases, J shed 7 bases, and the junction held 5 bases outside the gene matches. CDR1 SGHRS and CDR2 YFSETQ come from the germline V gene. This CDR3 is 14 amino acids long. CDR3 amino acids: CASSSGQGVVGYTF. The CDR3 DNA follows: TGCGCCAGCAGCTCGGGACAGGGGGTTGTTGGCTACACCTTC.

V usage is TRBV14 and J usage is TRBJ2-1, with D uncertain. The germline CDR1 and CDR2 sequences are SGHDN and FVKESK. Trimming removed 2 bases at V and 9 bases at J, with 11 bases between. The CDR3 runs 13 residues. CDR3 protein: CASSQLGASEQFF. DNA for the CDR3: TGTGCCAGCAGCCAACTAGGCGCAAGTGAGCAGTTCTTC.

The rearrangement joins TRBV5-1 to TRBJ2-7, with 10 bases fitting TRBD1. Germline CDR1 and CDR2: SGHRS and YFSETQ. The ends lost 2 bases at V and 1 base at J; junction bases unmatched: 3. The CDR3 consists of 15 residues. CDR3 in amino acids: CASSFRDRGSYEQYF. DNA of the CDR3: TGCGCCAGCAGCTTCCGGGACAGGGGATCCTACGAGCAGTACTTC.

This chain joins TRBV7-3 and TRBJ1-2; D perhaps matches TRBD1 (6 bases). Trimming took off 0 bases at V and 8 bases at J, with 13 bases between the two ends. The length of the CDR3 is 14 residues. CDR1 is SGHTA, CDR2 FQGTGA, per germline. This chain's CDR3 is CASSLTYRVGGYTF. In DNA form, the CDR3 reads TGTGCCAGCAGCTTAACCTACAGGGTAGGCGGCTACACCTTC.

This chain joins TRBV28 and TRBJ1-2; 9 bases align to TRBD1. The CDR3 totals 14 residues. The germline CDR1 and CDR2 sequences are MDHEN and SYDVKM. The V and J ends lost 3 bases and 5 bases, in that order; junction bases with no gene match: 4. The CDR3 DNA reads as TGTGCCAGCAGTTTTGGACAGGGGAGGTATGGCTACACCTTC. Amino acids: CASSFGQGRYGYTF.

The rearrangement uses TRBV5-1 and TRBJ1-1; D is perhaps TRBD1 (5 bases). Trimming shortened V by 0 bases and J by 6 bases, and 6 bases separated the two germline ends. Germline loops: CDR1 SGHRS, CDR2 YFSETQ. CDR3 length equals 12 residues. For the CDR3, the DNA is TGCGCCAGCAGCTTGGAGGGGCCTGAAGCTTTCTTT. Translated, it gives CASSLEGPEAFF.

This clone is a singleton in its sample. The chain employs TRBV15 and TRBJ1-2; D possibly corresponds to TRBD1 (6 bases). Germline loops: CDR1 LNHNV, CDR2 YYDKDF (reference sequence). The V end lost 5 bases, the J end lost 1 base, and 8 bases lay between the germline ends. The CDR3 covers 13 residues. Here the CDR3 DNA reads TGTGCCACCAGCTTGGACAGTAACTATGGCTACACCTTC. Translation gives CATSLDSNYGYTF.

This rearrangement joins TRBV5-1 to TRBJ2-7, with D perhaps TRBD1 (6 bases). Between the trimmed V and J ends, which lost 6 bases and 0 bases, there was a span of 10 bases. CDR3 length: 13 residues. Germline V CDR1 and CDR2: SGHRS, YFSETQ. The CDR3 DNA follows: TGCGCCAGCATTGGGGACAACTCCTACGAGCAGTACTTC. Its protein product is CASIGDNSYEQYF. Using reference TRBV5-1 and TRBJ2-7 for the parts outside the CDR3, the full variable domain is KAGVTQTPRYLIKTRGQQVTLSCSPISGHRSVSWYQQTPGQGLQFLFEYFSETQRNKGNFPGRFSGRQFSNSRSEMNVSTLELGDSALYLCASIGDNSYEQYFGPGTRLTVT.

The chain is built from TRBV30 and TRBJ2-3, with D perhaps TRBD2 (6 bases). Trimming removed 3 bases from V and 0 bases from J, with 13 bases in between. This CDR3 spans 15 amino acids. CDR1 and CDR2 (germline): GTSNPN, SVGIG (reference sequence). The CDR3 nucleotides read TGTGCCTGGAGGTCCCTAGCGAGAAGCACAGATACGCAGTATTTT. Protein: CAWRSLARSTDTQYF.

This clone was recorded once. The chain couples TRBV7-2 to TRBJ1-2; 7 nucleotides line up with TRBD1. J was trimmed by 4 bases and V by 5 bases; bases with no gene match: 7. Germline V CDR1 and CDR2: SGHTA, FQGNSA. This CDR3 is built from 14 residues. CDR3 protein: CASSDGTAAYGYTF. Here the CDR3 DNA reads TGTGCCAGCAGCGATGGGACAGCCGCCTATGGCTACACCTTC.

The chain uses TRBV2 and TRBJ2-5; D unresolved. CDR3 size: 14 residues. Germline values: CDR1 SNHLY, CDR2 FYNNEI. Trimming removed 1 base at V and 4 bases at J, with 10 bases between. CDR3 region: CASSEGTGGETQYF. DNA for the CDR3: TGTGCCAGCAGTGAAGGTACGGGTGGAGAGACCCAGTACTTC.

The V call is TRBV12-3 or TRBV12-4, the J call TRBJ2-1; D gene ambiguous. CDR3 size: 12 residues. The V end was cut by 4 bases, the J end by 6 bases, with 7 bases between. CDR3 sequence: CASSSVVNEQFF. The CDR3 DNA sequence: TGTGCCAGCAGTTCAGTGGTCAATGAGCAGTTCTTC.

V usage is TRBV3-1 (or the pseudogene TRBV3-2) and J usage is TRBJ2-1, with TRBD2 matching over 9 bases. The CDR3 is made up of 15 amino acids. The germline V gene encodes CDR1 LGHDT and CDR2 YNNKEL (reference sequence). The J segment lost 7 bases and the V segment lost 0 bases, leaving 4 bases of the junction unmatched. The CDR3, as DNA: TGTGCCAGCAGCCAAGACAGCGGGAGGTATAATGAGCAGTTCTTC. Translation: CASSQDSGRYNEQFF.

The V and J genes are TRBV6-2 or TRBV6-3 and TRBJ1-4; perhaps TRBD1 as D (6 bases). Germline CDR1 MNHEY, CDR2 SVGEGT. Trimming took 5 bases from V and 0 from J, leaving 10 bases between them. The CDR3 covers 15 residues. CDR3 sequence: CASSTDSATNEKLFF. CDR3 DNA: TGTGCCAGCAGTACGGACAGTGCAACTAATGAAAAACTGTTTTTT.

This clone was recorded once. This rearrangement joins TRBV7-2 to TRBJ2-1; D not resolved. The V end was cut by 5 bases, the J end by 3 bases, with 8 bases between. CDR1 is SGHTA and CDR2 is FQGNSA in the germline V gene. The CDR3 has 13 residues. The CDR3 spells CASSPSVYNEQFF. The CDR3, as DNA: TGTGCCAGCAGCCCCTCGGTCTACAATGAGCAGTTCTTC.